Described below is a single T cell receptor (beta chain) sequence and its context. Using its own MiXCR run on the 5' RACE reads, TCRdb lists one record per CDR3 protein. The sample has 150,000 to 200,000 distinct CDR3 sequences, approximately 20% seen once; the top ten hold under 9%. The ends lost 7 bases at V and 1 base at J; junction bases unmatched: 12. This CDR3 has 19 amino acids. From germline, CDR1 is MNHEY and CDR2 SMNVEV (reference sequence). This sample was taken from a study of CD8 T cells in ankylosing spondylitis. The source is a male donor with ankylosing spondylitis or in good health (not recorded which). The sequenced sample was blood, either unsorted or a sorted T cell fraction (not recorded which). The chain employs TRBV27 and TRBJ2-2; 13 nucleotides align to TRBD2. The CDR3 region has the DNA TGTGCCAGCACCTACGGACTAGCGGGAGTTCCCCTGAACACCGGGGAGCTGTTTTTT. Translated: CASTYGLAGVPLNTGELFF.